The clone carrying this TCR beta chain was counted at least ten times. No antigen is known for it. As the method for making TCR beta libraries, quantitative 5'-RACE with molecular barcodes was used. TCRdb processed the 5' RACE reads anew with MiXCR; each CDR3 protein has one entry. This sample has tens of thousands of distinct CDR3 sequences, with 4.5% to 6% found just once. The sample belongs to a study of CD8 T cells in ankylosing spondylitis. General observations from the study: Significantly higher representation of disease-linked clones was reported for matched ankylosing spondylitis synovial fluid. Blood of patients with ankylosing spondylitis appeared to be characterized by a TCR beta motif of about 8 highly homologous variants.

V was clipped by 2 bases and J by 6 bases, with 14 bases between them. This CDR3 has 14 amino acids. The germline V gene encodes CDR1 SGHRS and CDR2 YFSETQ. The source of this sequence is a male donor with ankylosing spondylitis or in good health (not recorded which). The chain links TRBV5-1 to TRBJ1-2; D unresolved. The specimen sequenced was blood, either unsorted or a sorted T cell fraction (not recorded which). This CDR3 reads CASSFDPPRHGYTF. CDR3 DNA: TGCGCCAGCAGCTTTGACCCACCGAGGCATGGCTACACCTTC. Filled out from reference TRBV5-1 and TRBJ1-2, the complete variable domain reads KAGVTQTPRYLIKTRGQQVTLSCSPISGHRSVSWYQQTPGQGLQFLFEYFSETQRNKGNFPGRFSGRQFSNSRSEMNVSTLELGDSALYLCASSFDPPRHGYTFGSGTRLTVV.